This paragraph reports one TCR beta chain. These data come from a study of shared clonotypes between healthy human individuals. Sequencing was at deep level. Libraries were prepared by immunoSEQ multiplex PCR; TCRdb keeps only in-frame clonotypes and omits some of them. The data contain about 690,000 clones, 90% of them seen just once; the ten biggest clones take up 34%. V lost 6 bases, J lost 0 bases, and 10 bases lay in between. The germline V gene has CDR1 ENHRY and CDR2 SYGVKD. The CDR3 has 14 amino acids. This receptor was identified in a man between 18 and 29 years old in good health. Some clones in this sample may be carry-over from other donors' samples. This chain connects TRBV10-3 to TRBJ2-3, with a tentative D call TRBD2 (5 bases). Sequencing used memory CD8+ T cells from PBMCs. The sample's subset: CD45RO+ cells pooled with CCR7-negative TemRA cells. The DNA for the CDR3 is TGTGCCATCAGCCCCGGACTTAGCACAGATACGCAGTATTTT. Translating it yields CAISPGLSTDTQYF.